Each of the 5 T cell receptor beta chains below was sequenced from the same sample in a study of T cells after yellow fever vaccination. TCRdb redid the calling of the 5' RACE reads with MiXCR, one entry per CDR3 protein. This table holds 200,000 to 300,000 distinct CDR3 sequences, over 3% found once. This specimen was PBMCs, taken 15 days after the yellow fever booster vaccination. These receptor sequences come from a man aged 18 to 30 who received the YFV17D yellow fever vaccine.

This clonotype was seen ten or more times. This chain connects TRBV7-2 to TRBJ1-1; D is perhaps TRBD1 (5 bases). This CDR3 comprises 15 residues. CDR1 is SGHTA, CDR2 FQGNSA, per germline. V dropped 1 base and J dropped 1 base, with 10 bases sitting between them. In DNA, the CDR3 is TGTGCCAGCAGCTTAGTCGGGGGGACGAACACTGAAGCTTTCTTT. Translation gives CASSLVGGTNTEAFF. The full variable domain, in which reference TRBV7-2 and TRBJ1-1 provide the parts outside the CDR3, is GAGVSQSPSNKVTEKGKDVELRCDPISGHTALYWYRQSLGQGLEFLIYFQGNSAPDKSGLPSDRFSAERTGGSVSTLTIQRTQQEDSAVYLCASSLVGGTNTEAFFGQGTRLTVV.

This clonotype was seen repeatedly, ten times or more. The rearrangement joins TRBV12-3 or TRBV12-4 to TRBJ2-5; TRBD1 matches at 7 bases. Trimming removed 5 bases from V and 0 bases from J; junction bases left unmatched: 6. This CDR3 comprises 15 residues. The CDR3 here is CASSPLDRDQETQYF. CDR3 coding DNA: TGTGCCAGCAGTCCCCTAGACAGGGACCAAGAGACCCAGTACTTC.

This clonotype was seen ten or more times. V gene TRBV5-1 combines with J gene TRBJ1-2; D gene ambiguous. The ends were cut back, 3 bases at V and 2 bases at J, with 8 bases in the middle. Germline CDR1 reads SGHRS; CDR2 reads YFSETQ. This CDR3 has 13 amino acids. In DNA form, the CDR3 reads TGCGCCAGCAGCTCCACGGTAAACTATGGCTACACCTTC. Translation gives CASSSTVNYGYTF.

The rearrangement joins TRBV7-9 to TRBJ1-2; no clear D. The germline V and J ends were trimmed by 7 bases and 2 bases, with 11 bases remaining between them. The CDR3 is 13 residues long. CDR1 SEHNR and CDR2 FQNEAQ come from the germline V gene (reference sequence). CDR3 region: CASMFQGNYGYTF. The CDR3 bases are TGTGCCAGCATGTTTCAAGGAAACTATGGCTACACCTTC.

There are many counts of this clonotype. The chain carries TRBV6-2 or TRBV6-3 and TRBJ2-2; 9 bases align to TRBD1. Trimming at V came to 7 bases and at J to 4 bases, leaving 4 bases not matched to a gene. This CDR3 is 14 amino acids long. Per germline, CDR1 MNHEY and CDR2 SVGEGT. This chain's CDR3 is CASTWDRVTGELFF. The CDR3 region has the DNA TGTGCCAGCACTTGGGACAGGGTCACCGGGGAGCTGTTTTTT.